The 18 T cell receptor beta chains presented below share a single source sample, sequenced in a study of T cell responses to AZD1222 COVID-19 vaccine. Profiling relied on immunoSEQ multiplex PCR, and the TCRdb table lists in-frame clones only, not all of them. The sample lists around 130,000 clones; approximately 90% were seen once. Sequenced material: peripheral blood, taken on day 0 of AZD1222 vaccination. These receptors were obtained from an adult in good health.

The rearrangement links TRBV24-1 to TRBJ1-5; D not resolved. This CDR3 spans 13 amino acids. Looked up from germline, CDR1 is KGHDR and CDR2 is SFDVKD. With 6 bases removed from V and 7 bases from J, the gap between germline ends came to 12 bases. DNA for the CDR3: TGTGCCACCAGTAATTCAGGCGGGCAGCCCCAGCATTTT. It translates to CATSNSGGQPQHF.

This clone has just a few counts. The chain joins TRBV30 to TRBJ1-5, with D perhaps matching TRBD1 (6 bases). In germline, CDR1 is GTSNPN, CDR2 SVGIG (reference sequence). This CDR3 comprises 14 residues. V dropped 2 bases and J dropped 6 bases, with 14 bases sitting between them. CDR3 in DNA: TGTGCCTGGAGTCAGGGCAGGGGCAGTCAGCCCCAGCATTTT. Residues: CAWSQGRGSQPQHF.

The chain uses TRBV6-6 and TRBJ2-1; D unresolved. CDR1 and CDR2 from the germline V gene are MNHNY and SVGAGI (reference sequence). The CDR3 covers 15 residues. Trimming left V 4 bases short and J 0 bases short, with 10 bases between. The CDR3 DNA sequence: TGTGCCAGCAGTTCGTCGGGTAGCTCCTACAATGAGCAGTTCTTC. Translated, it gives CASSSSGSSYNEQFF.

This clone was seen just once. The J gene is TRBJ1-6, the V gene TRBV5-4, with a weak D call TRBD1 (5 bases). V lost 3 bases and J lost 0, with 10 bases in between. This CDR3 is built from 16 residues. CDR1 and CDR2 (germline): SGHNT, YYREEE (reference sequence). DNA for the CDR3: TGTGCCAGCAGCTCGGGGGGACCCTCCTATAATTCACCCCTCCACTTT. Protein sequence: CASSSGGPSYNSPLHF.

CDR3 bases: TGTGCCAGTAAGGGACAGGGCGGCTCCTACGAGCAGTACTTC. It encodes CASKGQGGSYEQYF. The gene calls are TRBV2 and TRBJ2-7, with TRBD1 matching 9 bases. Germline trimming cut 9 bases from V and 0 bases from J; bases unmatched to any gene: 6. This CDR3 has 14 residues. The germline CDR1 and CDR2 sequences are SNHLY and FYNNEI. Full variable domain (remainder filled in from reference TRBV2 and TRBJ2-7): EPEVTQTPSHQVTQMGQEVILRCVPISNHLYFYWYRQILGQKVEFLVSFYNNEISEKSEIFDDQFSVERPDGSNFTLKIRSTKLEDSAMYFCASKGQGGSYEQYFGPGTRLTVT.

The chain uses TRBV30 and TRBJ2-7; D gene uncertain. V was cut by 1 base and J by 7 bases, with 14 bases left in between. The CDR3 length is 13 residues. CDR1 and CDR2 from the germline V gene are GTSNPN and SVGIG (reference sequence). In DNA, the CDR3 is TGTGCCTGGAGTGGGACGGTCCGGGTGGAGCAGTACTTC. Translation: CAWSGTVRVEQYF.

The V call is TRBV5-5, the J call TRBJ2-3; D unresolved. Trimming cost V 3 bases and J 1 base, with 9 bases left between them. Germline V CDR1 and CDR2: SGHKS, YYEKEE (reference sequence). The CDR3 has 14 residues. The CDR3 DNA sequence: TGTGCCAGCAGCTGGAACTACGGCACAGATACGCAGTATTTT. Translating gives CASSWNYGTDTQYF.

This clone appeared once. V and J are TRBV13 and TRBJ2-1; TRBD2 matches 8 bases. The germline V gene has CDR1 PRHDT and CDR2 FYEKMQ (reference sequence). V trimming: 5 bases; J trimming: 13 bases; junction bases outside the gene matches: 4. The CDR3 is made up of 11 amino acids. CDR3 region: CASSGGTSQFF. The CDR3 DNA is TGTGCCAGCAGCGGGGGGACTAGTCAGTTCTTC.

This clone occurred a few times. V and J are TRBV28 and TRBJ1-2; no clear D. With 8 bases removed from V and 2 bases from J, the gap between germline ends came to 24 bases. The CDR3 contains 17 residues. Germline assignment: CDR1 MDHEN and CDR2 SYDVKM. The CDR3 protein is CASRLLLQLGGNYGYTF. In nucleotides, the CDR3 is TGTGCCAGCCGCCTCCTCCTTCAGTTGGGTGGGAACTATGGCTACACCTTC.

The V and J genes are TRBV6-1 and TRBJ2-1, with 10 positions matching TRBD2. CDR3 length: 17 residues. Germline-derived CDR1 and CDR2 are MNHNS and SASEGT. J was trimmed by 5 bases and V by 1 base; bases with no gene match: 8. For the CDR3, the DNA is TGTGCCAGCAGTGAAGTCGCGACTAGCGGGTTGAACAATGAGCAGTTCTTC. Its translation: CASSEVATSGLNNEQFF.

The gene calls are TRBV13 and TRBJ1-6; D unresolved. V was pared by 0 bases and J by 6 bases, with 3 bases between. Germline V lookup: CDR1 PRHDT, CDR2 FYEKMQ (reference sequence). This CDR3 has 13 residues. This chain's CDR3 is CASSLGSNSPLHF. The CDR3 DNA is TGTGCCAGCAGCTTAGGGAGTAATTCACCCCTCCACTTT.

The rearrangement uses TRBV5-3 and TRBJ1-1; no definite D call. TRBV5-3 is designated an ORF whose function remains uncertain. The CDR3 contains 21 residues. Trimming removed 0 bases at V and 0 bases at J, with 27 bases between. The CDR3 DNA is TGTGCCAGAAGCTTGGCCATATCCCCCGGGGAGTTGTGCGGAGTGAACACTGAAGCTTTCTTT. Translating it yields CARSLAISPGELCGVNTEAFF.

The chain recombines TRBV28 with TRBJ2-7, with D uncertain. The CDR3 contains 14 residues. V shed 2 bases and J shed 6 bases, with 14 bases lying between them. CDR1 MDHEN and CDR2 SYDVKM come from the germline V gene. Here the CDR3 reads CASSLHSLVTEQYF. CDR3 nucleotides: TGTGCCAGCAGTTTACACTCTCTAGTTACCGAGCAGTACTTC.

The chain's CDR3 is CASSPDLASPLHF. CDR3 DNA: TGTGCCAGCTCACCCGACTTAGCCTCACCCCTCCACTTT. This chain uses TRBV18 with TRBJ1-6; D remains unclear. CDR3 length: 13 residues. Trimming pared 3 bases from V and 10 bases from J, leaving 10 bases between. CDR1 and CDR2 from the germline V gene are KGHSH and LQKENI.

The chain joins TRBV7-9 to TRBJ1-1; TRBD1 is a possible D gene (6 bases). The CDR3 contains 13 residues. Germline V CDR1 and CDR2: SEHNR, FQNEAQ (reference sequence). The germline V and J ends were trimmed by 3 bases and 7 bases, with 12 bases remaining between them. CDR3 region: CASSFGGQDEAFF. The CDR3 bases are TGTGCCAGCAGCTTTGGGGGGCAGGATGAAGCTTTCTTT.

The CDR3 region has the DNA TGTGCCAGCAGCAGGCCAGGGGCCTACGAGCAGTACTTC. Translated: CASSRPGAYEQYF. This chain uses TRBV28 with TRBJ2-7, with D possibly matching TRBD1 (6 bases). The CDR3 extends over 13 amino acids. The V and J ends lost 6 bases and 2 bases respectively, with 11 bases between them. Germline V CDR1 and CDR2: MDHEN, SYDVKM. Together with reference TRBV28 and TRBJ2-7, the CDR3 gives the full variable domain: DVKVTQSSRYLVKRTGEKVFLECVQDMDHENMFWYRQDPGLGLRLIYFSYDVKMKEKGDIPEGYSVSREKKERFSLILESASTNQTSMYLCASSRPGAYEQYFGPGTRLTVT.

V is TRBV18 and J is TRBJ2-7; TRBD1 matches 7 bases. The trim removed 5 bases at V and 2 bases at J, leaving 6 bases unmatched. The CDR3 covers 14 residues. The V gene's germline CDR1 is KGHSH and CDR2 LQKENI. Here the CDR3 reads CASSSRGMPYEQYF. DNA for the CDR3: TGTGCCAGCTCATCCAGGGGGATGCCCTACGAGCAGTACTTC. The full variable domain, rest sourced from reference TRBV18 and TRBJ2-7, is NAGVMQNPRHLVRRRGQEARLRCSPMKGHSHVYWYRQLPEEGLKFMVYLQKENIIDESGMPKERFSAEFPKEGPSILRIQQVVRGDSAAYFCASSSRGMPYEQYFGPGTRLTVT.

CDR3 sequence: CASSQALQGAGNTIYF. The CDR3 DNA follows: TGCGCCAGCAGCCAAGCCCTACAAGGGGCTGGAAACACCATATATTTT. This chain connects TRBV4-1 to TRBJ1-3, with D possibly being TRBD1 (5 bases). Germline values: CDR1 MGHRA, CDR2 YSYEKL. Deletions cut 1 base from V and 2 bases from J, with 12 bases between. CDR3 length equals 16 residues.